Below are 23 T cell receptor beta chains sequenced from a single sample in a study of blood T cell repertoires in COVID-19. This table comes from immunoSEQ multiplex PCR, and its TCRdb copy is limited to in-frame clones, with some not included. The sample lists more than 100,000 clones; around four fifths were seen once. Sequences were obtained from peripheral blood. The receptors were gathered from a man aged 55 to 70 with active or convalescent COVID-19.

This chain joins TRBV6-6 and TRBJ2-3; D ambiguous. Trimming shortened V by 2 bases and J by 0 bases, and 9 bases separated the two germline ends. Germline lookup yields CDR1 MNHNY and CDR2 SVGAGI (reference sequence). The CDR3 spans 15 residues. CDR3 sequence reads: CASSYVGLSTDTQYF. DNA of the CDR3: TGTGCCAGCAGTTACGTCGGGTTGAGCACAGATACGCAGTATTTT.

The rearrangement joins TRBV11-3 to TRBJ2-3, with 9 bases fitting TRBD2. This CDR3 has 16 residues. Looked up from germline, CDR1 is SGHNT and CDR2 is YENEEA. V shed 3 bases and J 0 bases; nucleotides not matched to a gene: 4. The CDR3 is CASSLRAGGSTDTQYF. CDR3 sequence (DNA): TGTGCCAGCAGCTTGAGGGCGGGAGGGAGCACAGATACGCAGTATTTT.

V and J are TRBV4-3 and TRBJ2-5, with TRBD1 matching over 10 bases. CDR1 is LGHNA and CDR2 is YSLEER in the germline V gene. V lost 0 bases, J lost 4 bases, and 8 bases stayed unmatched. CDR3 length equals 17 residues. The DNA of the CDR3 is TGCGCCAGCAGCCAAGATCCCCCCGGGACAGGGGTAGAGACCCAGTACTTC. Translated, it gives CASSQDPPGTGVETQYF.

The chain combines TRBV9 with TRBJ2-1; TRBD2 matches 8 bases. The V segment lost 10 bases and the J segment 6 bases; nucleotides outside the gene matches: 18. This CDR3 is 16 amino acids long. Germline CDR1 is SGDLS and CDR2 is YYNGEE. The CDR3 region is CAAGPGVAGGPNEQFF. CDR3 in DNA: TGTGCCGCAGGCCCCGGGGTTGCGGGAGGCCCCAATGAGCAGTTCTTC.

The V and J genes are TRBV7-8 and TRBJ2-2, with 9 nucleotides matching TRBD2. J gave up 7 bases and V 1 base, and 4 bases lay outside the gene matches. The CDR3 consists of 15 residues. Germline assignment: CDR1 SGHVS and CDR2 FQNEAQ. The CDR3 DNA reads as TGTGCCAGCAGCTTAGTAGCGGGAGAAATCGGGGAGCTGTTTTTT. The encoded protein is CASSLVAGEIGELFF.

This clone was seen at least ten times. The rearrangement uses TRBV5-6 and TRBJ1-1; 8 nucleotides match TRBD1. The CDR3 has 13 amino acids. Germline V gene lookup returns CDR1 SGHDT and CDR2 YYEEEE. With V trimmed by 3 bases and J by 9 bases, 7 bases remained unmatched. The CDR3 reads CASSSWDRHKAFF. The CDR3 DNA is TGTGCCAGCAGCTCATGGGACAGGCACAAAGCTTTCTTT.

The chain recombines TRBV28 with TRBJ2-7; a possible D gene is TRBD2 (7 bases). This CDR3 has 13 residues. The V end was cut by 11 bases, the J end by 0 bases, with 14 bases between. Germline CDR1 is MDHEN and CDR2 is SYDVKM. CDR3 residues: CASGGGSSYEQYF. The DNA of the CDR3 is TGTGCCTCCGGGGGCGGGAGCTCCTACGAGCAGTACTTC.

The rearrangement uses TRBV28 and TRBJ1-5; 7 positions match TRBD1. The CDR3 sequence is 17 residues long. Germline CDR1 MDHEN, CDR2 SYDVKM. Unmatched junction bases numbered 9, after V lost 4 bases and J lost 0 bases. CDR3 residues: CASSSSGTVYSNQPQHF. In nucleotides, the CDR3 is TGTGCCAGCAGTTCCTCCGGGACAGTGTATAGCAATCAGCCCCAGCATTTT.

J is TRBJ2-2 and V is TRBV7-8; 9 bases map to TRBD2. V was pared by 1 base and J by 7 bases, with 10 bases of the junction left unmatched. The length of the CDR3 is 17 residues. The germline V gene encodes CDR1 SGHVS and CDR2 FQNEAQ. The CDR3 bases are TGTGCCAGCAGCTTAGTCGTGGCGGGAGGGCCCAGCGGGGAGCTGTTTTTT. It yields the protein CASSLVVAGGPSGELFF. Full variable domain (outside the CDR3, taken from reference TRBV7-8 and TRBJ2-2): GAGVSQSPRYKVAKRGQDVALRCDPISGHVSLFWYQQALGQGPEFLTYFQNEAQLDKSGLPSDRFFAERPEGSVSTLKIQRTQQEDSAVYLCASSLVVAGGPSGELFFGEGSRLTVL.

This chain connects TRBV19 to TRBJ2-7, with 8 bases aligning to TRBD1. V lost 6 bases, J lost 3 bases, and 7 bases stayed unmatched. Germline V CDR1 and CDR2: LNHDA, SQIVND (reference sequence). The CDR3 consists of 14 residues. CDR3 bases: TGTGCCAGTAGGGGGACAGGACTTAGCTACGAGCAGTACTTC. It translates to CASRGTGLSYEQYF.

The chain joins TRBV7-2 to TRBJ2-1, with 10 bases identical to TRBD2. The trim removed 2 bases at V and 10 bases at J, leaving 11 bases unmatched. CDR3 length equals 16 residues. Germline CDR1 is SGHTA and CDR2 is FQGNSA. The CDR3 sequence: CASSLRWVLAGVEQFF. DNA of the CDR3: TGTGCCAGCAGCTTAAGGTGGGTGCTAGCGGGAGTAGAGCAGTTCTTC.

In DNA form, the CDR3 reads TGTGCCAGCAGTGATTTAGCGGGAGGAGATACGCAGTATTTT. Its translation: CASSDLAGGDTQYF. J is TRBJ2-3 and V is TRBV6-1; 10 positions match TRBD2. From germline, CDR1 is MNHNS and CDR2 SASEGT. This CDR3 comprises 14 residues. V gave up 3 bases and J gave up 5 bases; unmatched junction bases: 2.

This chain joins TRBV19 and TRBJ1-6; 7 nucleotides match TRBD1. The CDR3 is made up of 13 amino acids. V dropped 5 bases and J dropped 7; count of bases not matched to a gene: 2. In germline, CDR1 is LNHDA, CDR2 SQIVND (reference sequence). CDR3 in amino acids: CASSVGQNSPLHF. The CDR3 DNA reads TGTGCCAGTAGTGTGGGACAGAATTCACCCCTCCACTTT.

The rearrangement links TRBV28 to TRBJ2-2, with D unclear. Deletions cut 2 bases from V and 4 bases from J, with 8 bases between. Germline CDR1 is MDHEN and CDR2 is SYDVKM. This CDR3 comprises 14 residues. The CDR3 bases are TGTGCCAGCAGTTTAGACGGGTCCACCGGGGAGCTGTTTTTT. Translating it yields CASSLDGSTGELFF.

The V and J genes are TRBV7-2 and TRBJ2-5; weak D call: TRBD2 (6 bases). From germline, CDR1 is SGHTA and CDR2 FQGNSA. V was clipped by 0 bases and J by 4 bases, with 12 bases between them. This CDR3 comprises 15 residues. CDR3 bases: TGTGCCAGCAGCTTAGCTTTGGGGACTCCAGAGACCCAGTACTTC. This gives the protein CASSLALGTPETQYF.

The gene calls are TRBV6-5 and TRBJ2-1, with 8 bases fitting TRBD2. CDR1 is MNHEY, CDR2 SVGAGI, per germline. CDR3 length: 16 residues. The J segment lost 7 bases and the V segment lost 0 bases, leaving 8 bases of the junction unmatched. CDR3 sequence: CASSYSPAGEGNEQFF. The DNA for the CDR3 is TGTGCCAGCAGTTACTCGCCAGCGGGAGAGGGGAATGAGCAGTTCTTC.

The CDR3 reads CASSLEIQGLGSPLHF. Here the CDR3 DNA reads TGTGCCAGCAGCTTGGAAATTCAGGGTCTTGGTTCACCCCTCCACTTT. The V and J genes are TRBV5-6 and TRBJ1-6; perhaps TRBD1 as D (5 bases). Deletions cut 0 bases from V and 9 bases from J, with 16 bases between. The CDR3 has 16 amino acids. Germline lookup yields CDR1 SGHDT and CDR2 YYEEEE. Supplemented by reference TRBV5-6 and TRBJ1-6, the full variable domain reads DAGVTQSPTHLIKTRGQQVTLRCSPKSGHDTVSWYQQALGQGPQFIFQYYEEEERQRGNFPDRFSGHQFPNYSSELNVNALLLGDSALYLCASSLEIQGLGSPLHFGNGTRLTVT.

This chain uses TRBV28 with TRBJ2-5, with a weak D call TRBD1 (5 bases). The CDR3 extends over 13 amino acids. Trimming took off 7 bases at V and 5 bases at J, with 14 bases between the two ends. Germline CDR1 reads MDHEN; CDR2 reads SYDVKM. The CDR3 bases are TGTGCCAGCACCTCAGGGATGGAGGAGACCCAGTACTTC. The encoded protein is CASTSGMEETQYF.

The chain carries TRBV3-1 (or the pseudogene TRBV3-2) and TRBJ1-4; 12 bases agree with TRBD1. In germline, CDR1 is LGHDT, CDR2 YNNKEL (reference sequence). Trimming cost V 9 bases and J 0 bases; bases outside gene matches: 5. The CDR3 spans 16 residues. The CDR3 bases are TGTGCCAGGGGACAGGGGGCTAGTGCAACTAATGAAAAACTGTTTTTT. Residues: CARGQGASATNEKLFF.

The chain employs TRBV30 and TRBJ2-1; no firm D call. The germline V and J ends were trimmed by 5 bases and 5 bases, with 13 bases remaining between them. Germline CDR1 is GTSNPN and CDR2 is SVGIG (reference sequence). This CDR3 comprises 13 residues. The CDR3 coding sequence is TGTGCCTGGGCACCTTCAGGCCACAATGAGCAGTTCTTC. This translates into CAWAPSGHNEQFF.

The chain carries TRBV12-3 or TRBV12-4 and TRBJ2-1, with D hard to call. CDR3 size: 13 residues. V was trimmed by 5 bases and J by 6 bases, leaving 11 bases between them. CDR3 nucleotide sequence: TGTGCCAGCAGTCTACCAACAGTCAATGAGCAGTTCTTC. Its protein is CASSLPTVNEQFF.

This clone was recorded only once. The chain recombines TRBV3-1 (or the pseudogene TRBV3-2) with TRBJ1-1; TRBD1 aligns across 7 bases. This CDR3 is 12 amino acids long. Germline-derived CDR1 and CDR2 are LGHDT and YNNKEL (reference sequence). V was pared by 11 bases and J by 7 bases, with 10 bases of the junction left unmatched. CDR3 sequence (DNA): TGTGCCCCATTCAACAGGGGAAGTGAAGCTTTCTTT. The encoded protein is CAPFNRGSEAFF.

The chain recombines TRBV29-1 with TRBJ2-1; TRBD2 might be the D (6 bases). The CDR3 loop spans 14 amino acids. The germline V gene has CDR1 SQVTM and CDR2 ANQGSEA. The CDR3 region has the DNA TGCAGTGGGAGGCCAGGGAGCTCCTACAATGAGCAGTTCTTC. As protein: CSGRPGSSYNEQFF.